These 6 T cell receptor beta chains came from one sample sequenced in a study of T cell changes during pregnancy in multiple sclerosis. Some clones are missing from TCRdb's copy, which holds only in-frame ones; the method was immunoSEQ multiplex PCR. The sample has roughly 80,000 clones; about 91% are singletons. The source material was peripheral blood, sampled before pregnancy. The receptor source for this set is a female donor with multiple sclerosis, enrolled in a pregnancy study.

This clone was counted a single time. The chain employs TRBV27 and TRBJ1-6; no definite D call. The CDR3 sequence is 12 residues long. The V gene lost 8 bases and the J gene lost 6 bases, with 8 bases spanning the gap. Germline V gene data show CDR1 as MNHEY and CDR2 as SMNVEV (reference sequence). CDR3 amino acids: CASGVRNSPLHF. Here the CDR3 DNA reads TGTGCCAGCGGAGTGCGTAATTCACCCCTCCACTTT.

The V call is TRBV5-1, the J call TRBJ2-1, with D possibly matching TRBD1 (6 bases). V lost 3 bases, J lost 3 bases, and 13 bases lay in between. The germline V gene has CDR1 SGHRS and CDR2 YFSETQ. This CDR3 has 15 amino acids. The CDR3 sequence: CASSSSQGFYNEQFF. CDR3 nucleotides: TGCGCCAGCAGCTCCTCACAGGGTTTCTACAATGAGCAGTTCTTC.

This rearrangement joins TRBV7-2 to TRBJ1-6; D is undetermined. Deletions cut 2 bases from V and 5 bases from J, with 4 bases between. Germline assignment: CDR1 SGHTA and CDR2 FQGNSA. This CDR3 is built from 13 residues. CDR3 DNA sequence: TGTGCCAGCAGCTTACAGAATAATTCACCCCTCCACTTT. Translated: CASSLQNNSPLHF.

The chain is built from TRBV7-2 and TRBJ2-7, with TRBD2 matching over 7 bases. CDR3 length equals 17 residues. The trim removed 2 bases at V and 4 bases at J, leaving 14 bases unmatched. CDR1 SGHTA and CDR2 FQGNSA come from the germline V gene. CDR3 sequence (DNA): TGTGCCAGCAGCTTAAACAGCCCCGTTGTGCGGGGGTACGAGCAGTACTTC. This gives the protein CASSLNSPVVRGYEQYF.

The chain employs TRBV7-6 and TRBJ2-1; the D gene is possibly TRBD2 (6 bases). CDR1 and CDR2 from the germline V gene are SGHVS and FNYEAQ. V was pared by 5 bases and J by 2 bases, with 16 bases between. The CDR3 loop spans 16 amino acids. CDR3 DNA: TGTGCCAGCAGCCGTTTAGCGGATTTCACCTACAATGAGCAGTTCTTC. Translation gives CASSRLADFTYNEQFF.

The genes are TRBV10-3 and TRBJ2-7; 8 positions agree with TRBD1. The CDR3 runs 13 residues. V lost 4 bases to trimming and J lost 3 bases; unmatched junction nucleotides: 2. Per germline, CDR1 ENHRY and CDR2 SYGVKD. CDR3 region: CAISGTGGYEQYF. The CDR3 coding sequence is TGTGCCATCAGTGGAACAGGGGGCTACGAGCAGTACTTC.